Sequencing of this TCR beta chain was carried out in a study of neurological immune-mediated disorders. CDR1 and CDR2 from the germline V gene are GTSNPN and SVGIG (reference sequence). V lost 5 bases to trimming and J lost 2 bases, with 12 bases between them. This CDR3 has 14 amino acids. This clonotype came up a few times. What it binds is not known. 5'RACE with 10-nucleotide random UMIs generated the cDNA. Every sequencing run produced over 190 million TCR-beta sequences, and the sequences from any one run covered 15-18 subjects. MiXCR, applied by TCRdb to the 5' RACE reads, yields one record per CDR3 protein. The sample holds 55,000 to 75,000 distinct CDR3 sequences, over 2% seen once. Study-wide points: The level of TCR clonal expansion was highest in patients with HTLV-1-associated myelopathy and lowest in multiple sclerosis, where it fell below the level seen in healthy controls.

Sequenced sample: PBMCs. The sequence was obtained from a man over 45 with multiple sclerosis. The chain recombines TRBV30 with TRBJ2-2, with D maybe TRBD1 (6 bases). CDR3 region: CAWPGQSNTGELFF. The CDR3 coding sequence is TGTGCCTGGCCCGGACAGAGCAACACCGGGGAGCTGTTTTTT. Using reference TRBV30 and TRBJ2-2 for the parts outside the CDR3, the full variable domain is SQTIHQWPATLVQPVGSPLSLECTVEGTSNPNLYWYRQAAGRGLQLLFYSVGIGQISSEVPQNLSASRPQDRQFILSSKKLLLSDSGFYLCAWPGQSNTGELFFGEGSRLTVL.